This T cell receptor beta chain was obtained from a study of cytomegalovirus exposure and HLA in healthy donors listed by TCRdb under 2017. Turning to the overall study: According to an earlier analysis of 587 of the donors, some 180 million T cells yielded roughly 110 million unique TCR beta sequences and 276 Gb of sequence data. An early release that covered roughly 600 HLA-typed donors contained approximately 300 gigabases of sequencing data and some 87 million unique TCR sequences. Of the approximately 400 genotyped donors, 81% fell in the genetic ancestry cluster associated with self-reported Caucasian donors. The study aimed to test whether cataloging public T cell receptors could reveal signatures of past pathogen exposure. The study used immunosequencing to profile the T cell repertoires of approximately 630 subjects and linked those repertoires to cytomegalovirus serostatus. Along with the roughly 670-subject first cohort, a separate validation cohort of about 110 different subjects was used. The study combined high-throughput TCR immunosequencing, statistical association of individual TCRs with disease status, and machine learning to predict cytomegalovirus infection status. To study patterns of TCR occurrence, a later analysis re-analyzed previously published TCR beta repertoires from just over 650 donors and added high-resolution HLA genotyping. The later analysis used no new phenotypic data to find candidate immune exposures, relying instead on TCR beta sequences and their occurrence across donors. An earlier analysis of several hundred of the donors used high-throughput TCR beta sequencing to judge whether each TCR beta V gene segment behaved as functional or pseudogenic. Alongside the repertoire data, information on donor age, sex, ethnicity and CMV serostatus was compiled. A later genetic analysis took genome-wide SNP genotypes for about three fifths of the roughly 670 donors and used that subset as a discovery cohort. Every repertoire in the discovery cohort had been generated on one and the same sequencing platform. HLA typing included class I and class II loci at four-digit resolution. The number of donors typed differed by locus, with about 629-640 for A, B, C, DRB1 and DQB1, more than 500 for DQA1, some 570 for DPA1, and approximately 470 for DPB1. Roughly 5 DR-DQ haplotypes were treated as single units for association and clustering because of strong linkage in the cohort. On average, about 200,000 unique TCR beta nucleotide sequences were sequenced per donor among about 400 genotyped donors of the cohort, with roughly 18% of those sequences being non-productive.

The cohort consisted of approximately 690 healthy bone marrow donors. At the time of sampling, every cohort member was nominally healthy, though immune exposures that went unrecorded were likely present. The donor tested CMV seronegative, placing the donor among the 350 or so seronegative members of the cohort. Every donor gave a peripheral blood sample, and the peripheral blood mononuclear cells from that sample were used for TCR beta sequencing. The Qiagen DNeasy Blood Extraction Kit was used to extract genomic DNA from the blood cell samples. The CDR3 contains 15 residues, cysteine and phenylalanine counted. The entry retains the CDR3 DNA only, 45 bases that are in frame from base 1. Taken from the germline V gene, the CDR1 and CDR2 loops are KGHSH and LQKENI. Cut back by 5 bases and 0 bases, the V and J ends lie 12 bases apart. Remarks on this clone: No antigen is known for it.

Here is what the overall study found, with its caveats: Specific HLA alleles were associated with around 18,000 TCR beta sequences at a false discovery rate of 0.05 in a later analysis. In both the original and validation cohorts, the classifier was reported to diagnose cytomegalovirus status with high specificity and sensitivity. Immune exposure information for the cohort was limited to CMV serostatus. Most TCR sequences were observed very rarely across donors, whereas some public TCRs were present in many individuals. A group of highly shared sequence variants was considered likely to be a technical artifact of the sequencing pipeline. This cohort had only TCR beta chains sequenced, and the lack of alpha or paired-chain data limited which features could be detected. Some IMGT-functional V segments, including TRBV6-2 and TRBV6-3, could not be told apart with the 87-base-pair reads, so those segments were excluded. Because HLA typing was missing for some donors at each locus, association tests included only the typed subset. In a later analysis, several top co-occurrence clusters were reported to appear linked to parvovirus B19, influenza, CMV and Epstein-Barr virus. It was suggested by the authors that the approach could potentially be generalized to other disease states and immunological phenotypes. A total of some 180 TCR beta chains were listed by the study as associated with cytomegalovirus. Approximately 16 rarely observed V segments, including chromosome 9 orphons, were excluded from the earlier analysis of almost 600 of the donors because counts were too low. The presence/absence analyses assumed that sequencing depth was roughly uniform across donors, and that assumption may not be true. Broadly in line with IMGT annotations, most TCR beta V segments showed up in productive rearrangements about 87% or about 30% of the time in an earlier analysis of several hundred of the donors. A later genetic analysis associated a missense DCLRE1C variant with V-gene and J-gene trimming of TCR beta chains, and an independent cohort replicated the association. When HLA alleles, especially DR and DQ, strongly co-occurred, attributing TCR associations to individual alleles was difficult. Compared with equally common non-associated chains, HLA-associated TCR beta chains in a later analysis were more clonally expanded and had lower generation probabilities. In vitro tests confirmed that a few of the cytomegalovirus-associated TCR beta chains recognize cytomegalovirus antigens. In a later analysis, TCR association rates were found to vary across HLA loci, with the most associated TCRs seen for DRB1 alleles and the fewest for HLA-C alleles. A further reported finding was that TCR beta sequences accurately predicted the HLA-A and HLA-B alleles for most subjects in the first cohort. Linkage disequilibrium might explain the correlated functional status among segregating V segments, but an unknown experimental factor could not be ruled out. According to a later analysis, most CMV-associated TCR beta chains appeared to be HLA-restricted, and the HLA associations seemed to be driven largely by CMV exposure. According to a later genetic analysis, donors in an Asian-associated ancestry cluster had fewer N-insertions in productive TCRs than the approximately 700-donor mean.

Library preparation employed the immunoSEQ multiplex PCR assay. A mixture of 60 forward primers for TCR Vbeta segments and 13 reverse primers for TCR Jbeta segments was used in the multiplex PCR. The CDR3 region of rearranged TCR beta genes was amplified from genomic DNA by a multiplex PCR assay. Amplified TCR beta libraries were sequenced as 87-base-pair reads on the Illumina HiSeq System. The study's own analysis went as follows. A later analysis tallied 75 million to 95 million unique TCR beta chains across the 666 repertoires, and about 10 million of those chains were shared by two or more donors. Raw reads were error-corrected and collapsed into unique sequences with a nearest-neighbor algorithm that merged closely related sequences to remove PCR and sequencing errors. CDR3 sequences were aligned to IMGT reference sequences to assign V, D and J gene segments. For a sequence to be retained, a match of at least six nucleotides was required to both a V gene segment and a J gene segment. A rearrangement was called productive if the CDR3 had no stop codons and remained in frame with V and J, and every other rearrangement was called non-productive. Following IMGT convention, CDR3 was defined as the stretch from the second conserved V-encoded cysteine up to the conserved J-encoded phenylalanine. In an earlier analysis of roughly 610 of the donors, sequences lacking an unambiguous match to a single V gene segment were excluded. In an earlier analysis of about 590 of the donors, a V segment was called functional when productive rearrangements were above 56.7%, and segregating when the standard deviation between donors exceeded 5%. A statistical classification framework was built for diagnosing cytomegalovirus status from the catalog of TCR beta chain sequences. A later analysis assigned V and J genes by comparing TCR nucleotide sequences with IMGT/GENE-DB human TR gene sequences. The TCRdist pipeline was used in a later analysis to assign CDR3 sequences and most-parsimonious VDJ recombination scenarios. In a later analysis, each TCR beta chain was defined by its CDR3 amino acid sequence together with its V-gene family, and reads lacking a unique V-gene family were excluded. To address suspected cross-contamination and a sequencing artifact, a later analysis removed several hundred highly shared, low-generation-probability nucleotide sequences. For each public chain, a later analysis derived a clonal expansion index from normalized ranks of inferred template counts within each repertoire. In a later analysis, generation probabilities were computed with a VDJ recombination model fitted to out-of-frame rearrangements, and the resulting probabilities were checked against IGoR. In a later analysis, TCR-TCR, TCR-HLA and TCR-CMV co-occurrence was scored with hypergeometric tests, and a repertoire-size bias correction was applied to TCR pairs. In a later analysis, false discovery rates were estimated by permuting HLA or CMV assignments 20 times. In a later analysis, co-occurring TCRs were grouped using DBSCAN, and TCRdist sequence similarity was added for clustering within HLA-allele-positive subsets. Repertoires with fewer than 30,000 or more than 120,000 public chains were left out of co-occurrence clustering, as were five repertoires with anomalous nucleotide sharing. TCRdb took this table from immuneACCESS and kept in-frame rearrangements with V and J called. Such tables lack part of the clones; where checked against another copy, unresolved V genes explain under half of the gap, and the rest is unexplained. The DNA gave D and trimming, while V, J and clone size come from that table. The sample has some 160,000 clones on record. The ten most abundant clones make up about 2.2% of the sample.

The origin of this receptor is a man between 25 and 39 years old in good health and CMV-seronegative. The V and J genes are TRBV18 and TRBJ2-3, and possibly TRBD1, on 5 matching bases. What was sequenced was PBMCs. The DNA sequence follows: TGTGCCAGCTCAGACGGGTGGACAAGCACAGATACGCAGTATTTT. The resulting protein is CASSDGWTSTDTQYF.